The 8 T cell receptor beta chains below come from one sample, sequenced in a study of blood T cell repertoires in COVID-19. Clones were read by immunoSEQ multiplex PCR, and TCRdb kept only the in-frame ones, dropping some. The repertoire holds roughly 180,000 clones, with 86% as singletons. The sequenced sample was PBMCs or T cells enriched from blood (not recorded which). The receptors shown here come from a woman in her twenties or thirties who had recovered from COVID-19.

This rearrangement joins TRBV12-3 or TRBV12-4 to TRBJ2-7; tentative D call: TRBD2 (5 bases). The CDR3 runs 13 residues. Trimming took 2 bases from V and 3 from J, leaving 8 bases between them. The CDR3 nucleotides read TGTGCCAGCAGTTTACCCGGGGACTACGAGCAGTACTTC. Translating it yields CASSLPGDYEQYF.

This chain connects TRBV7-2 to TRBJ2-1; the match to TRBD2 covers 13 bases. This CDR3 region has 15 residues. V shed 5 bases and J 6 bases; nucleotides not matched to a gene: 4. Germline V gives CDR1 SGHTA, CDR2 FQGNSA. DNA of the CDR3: TGTGCCAGCAGCAGGACTAGCGGGAGTTTCAATGAGCAGTTCTTC. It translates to CASSRTSGSFNEQFF.

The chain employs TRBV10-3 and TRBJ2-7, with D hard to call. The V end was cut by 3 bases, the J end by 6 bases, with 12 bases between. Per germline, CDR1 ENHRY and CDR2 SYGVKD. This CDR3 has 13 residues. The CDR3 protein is CAISESMYSEQYF. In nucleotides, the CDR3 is TGTGCCATCAGTGAATCTATGTATAGCGAGCAGTACTTC.

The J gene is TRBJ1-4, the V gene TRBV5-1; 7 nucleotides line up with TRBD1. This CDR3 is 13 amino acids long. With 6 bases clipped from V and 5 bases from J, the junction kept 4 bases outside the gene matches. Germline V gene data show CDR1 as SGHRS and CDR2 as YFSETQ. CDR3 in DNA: TGCGCCAGCAACAGGGGACAGAATGAAAAACTGTTTTTT. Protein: CASNRGQNEKLFF.

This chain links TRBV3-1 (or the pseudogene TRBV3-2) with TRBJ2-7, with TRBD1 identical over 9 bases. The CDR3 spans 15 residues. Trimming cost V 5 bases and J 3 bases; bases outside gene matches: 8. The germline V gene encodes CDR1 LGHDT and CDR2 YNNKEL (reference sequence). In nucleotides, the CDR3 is TGTGCCAGCAGCGCAGGGACAGGGATGTTCTACGAGCAGTACTTC. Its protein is CASSAGTGMFYEQYF.

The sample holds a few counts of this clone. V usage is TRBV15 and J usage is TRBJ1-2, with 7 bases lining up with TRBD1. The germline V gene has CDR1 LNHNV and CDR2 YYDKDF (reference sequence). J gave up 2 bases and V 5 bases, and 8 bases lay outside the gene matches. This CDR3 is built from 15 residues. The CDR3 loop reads CATSYTTGRNYGYTF. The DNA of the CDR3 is TGTGCCACCAGCTACACGACAGGGAGGAACTATGGCTACACCTTC.

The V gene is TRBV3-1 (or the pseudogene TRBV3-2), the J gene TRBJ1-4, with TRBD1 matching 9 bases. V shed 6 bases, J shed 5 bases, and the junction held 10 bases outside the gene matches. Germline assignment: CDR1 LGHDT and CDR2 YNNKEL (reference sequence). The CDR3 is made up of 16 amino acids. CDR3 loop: CASRRTGARQNEKLFF. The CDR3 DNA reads TGTGCCAGCAGGCGGACAGGGGCAAGACAAAATGAAAAACTGTTTTTT.

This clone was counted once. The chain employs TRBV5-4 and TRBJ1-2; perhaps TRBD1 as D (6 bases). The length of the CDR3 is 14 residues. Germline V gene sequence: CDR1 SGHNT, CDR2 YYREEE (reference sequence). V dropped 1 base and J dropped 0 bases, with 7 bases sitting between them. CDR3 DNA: TGTGCCAGCAGCTTGCAGGGGACTAACTATGGCTACACCTTC. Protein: CASSLQGTNYGYTF.